The present T cell receptor beta chain was sequenced within a study of T-cell memory formation after mild COVID-19 (dated by TCRdb to the early 2020s). Turning to the overall study: TCR sequence clusters from the two donors were largely donor specific. In a couple of donors, T-cell clones that expanded and contracted after mild COVID-19 were followed by sequencing TCRalpha and TCRbeta repertoires longitudinally. Two young, previously healthy adult volunteers, one female and one male, were included in the cohort.

The sequencer listed for this sample is Illumina NovaSeq 6000. Using 5'RACE with constant-segment primers, TCRalpha and TCRbeta cDNA libraries were constructed, with sample barcodes and unique molecular identifiers added in the process. RNA was extracted from every sample with Trizol reagent. Libraries were amplified in two PCR steps, with a second sample barcode and Illumina TruSeq adapters added in the second step. Sequencing of libraries was performed on an Illumina NovaSeq with 2 x 150 bp paired-end reads. As for the authors' bioinformatics: Demultiplexing of reads and collapsing into UMI-guided consensus sequences were performed with migec v1.2.7. Using mixcr v2.1.11, UMI consensuses were aligned to TRA and TRB V and J templates and then assembled into clonotypes. Expanded or contracted clonotypes were those called significant by both edgeR and NoisET, with noise models trained on biological replicates. edgeR calls used a false discovery rate-adjusted p below 0.01 and a log2 fold-change threshold of 1. As an exploratory analysis of dynamics, PCA with hierarchical clustering was applied to max-normalized trajectories of the 1000 most abundant clonotypes. Each responding clone was given a CD4 or CD8 phenotype based on the CD4+ and CD8+ repertoires, which had been sequenced separately. TCRdb's own reprocessing of the public reads used fastp at Q25 and MiXCR and kept productive beta chains. Under each unique CDR3 protein, matching rows form one entry showing the most common genes and DNA. The V and J calls and clone size are TCRdb's, not the authors'. For this sample the table gives about 320,000 distinct CDR3 sequences, of which approximately 15% were detected only once. The ten largest clonotypes hold around a fifth of the sample.

PBMCs were isolated by Ficoll-Paque density gradient centrifugation. As for this clonotype: Its cognate antigen has yet to be identified. Qualities for individual bases were not recorded, and no much larger clone is one base off.

The CDR3 holds 12 amino acids from the cysteine to the phenylalanine. This entry keeps only the CDR3 DNA: 36 bases, framed from base 1. The junction shows trimming of 6 bases on V and 5 bases on J, plus 11 bases between the germline ends. Per the germline V gene (reference sequence), DFQATT is the CDR1 and SNEGSKA is the CDR2. Findings and caveats that apply to the study as a whole: Contracting CD4+ clones were located mainly in the CM and EM memory subsets, whereas CD8+ clones were found to be enriched in EMRA. Clones contracting from day 15 to 85 had balanced CD4/CD8 phenotypes, while a second wave expanding from day 15 to 37 was biased towards CD4+. Some responding clones were detected in pre-infection memory, suggesting pre-existing cross-reactive memory T cells joined the SARS-CoV-2 response. Only a couple of mild cases were covered in the study, and larger cohorts including severe cases with pre-infection samples were considered necessary. The second-wave clones that peaked on day 37 were not confirmed to be SARS-CoV-2 specific.

The chain employs TRBV20-1 and TRBJ2-4, with the D segment identity uncertain. The clonotype originates from a man between 18 and 35 years old who had mild COVID-19 (a few samples of this study predate the infection). The sample titles of this study are shuffled in the database, so cell type and time point are left out; the donor was told from shared clones. Sequencing input: PBMCs or a T cell subset sorted from them (not recorded which). Read as DNA, the sequence is TGCAGTGCGCCCCTGTCCCAAAACATTCAGTACTTC. This translates into CSAPLSQNIQYF.